Listed below are T cell receptor beta chains from one sample, sequenced in a study of T cell repertoires in cytomegalovirus infection. MiXCR, applied by TCRdb to the reads, yields one record per CDR3 protein. The sample lists under 90,000 distinct CDR3 sequences, 20% to 25% occurring once. No antigens are known for them. The specimen sequenced was PBMCs, sequenced either directly or after in vitro stimulation (not recorded which). All receptors come from a human donor in good health (CMV status not recorded). Some clones in this sample may be carry-over from other donors' samples. The CDR3 runs from the conserved cysteine through the conserved F or W. A D gene is named only where the DNA matches it firmly. Clone size is not always given. Where it is, it says once, few, many or a class for expanded clones.

V gene	clone size	D gene	J gene	CDR3 protein	CDR3 DNA
TRBV5-1	many	.	TRBJ2-3	CASSFTDTQYF	TGCGCCAGCAGCTTCACAGATACGCAGTATTTT
TRBV7-8	few	.	TRBJ2-2	CASSLAPRGGTGELFF	TGTGCCAGCAGCTTAGCCCCTAGGGGGGGCACCGGGGAGCTGTTTTTT
TRBV19	.	.	TRBJ1-2	CASSMAEERLANYGYTF	TGTGCCAGTAGTATGGCGGAGGAGCGGTTAGCTAACTATGGCTACACCTTC
TRBV11-2	.	.	TRBJ2-2	CASSLGRQTNTGELFF	TGTGCCAGCAGCTTAGGGCGACAGACTAACACCGGGGAGCTGTTTTTT
TRBV19	few	.	TRBJ1-5	CASSIDLRGGNQPQHF	TGTGCCAGTAGTATAGATCTGAGGGGAGGCAATCAGCCCCAGCATTTT
TRBV12-3/TRBV12-4	few	.	TRBJ1-2	CASTIGTSIYGYTF	TGTGCCAGCACTATTGGGACGTCTATCTATGGCTACACCTTC
TRBV6-2/TRBV6-3	few	TRBD2	TRBJ2-2	CASSPPGWEGVTGELFF	TGTGCCAGCAGTCCACCAGGATGGGAGGGCGTCACCGGGGAGCTGTTTTTT
TRBV4-2	.	TRBD1	TRBJ1-1	CASSQDGSRTGRWTEAFF	TGTGCCAGCAGCCAAGATGGCTCCCGGACAGGGAGGTGGACTGAAGCTTTCTTT
TRBV19	few	TRBD1	TRBJ1-2	CASSFRTGGDGYTF	TGTGCCAGTAGTTTCCGGACAGGCGGGGATGGCTACACCTTC
TRBV12-3/TRBV12-4	many	.	TRBJ2-7	CASSPIDRSRGMEQYF	TGTGCCAGCAGTCCGATCGACAGGTCCCGCGGAATGGAGCAGTACTTC
TRBV9	.	.	TRBJ2-1	CASSVTGTLYDNEQFF	TGTGCCAGCAGCGTCACCGGGACCCTTTACGACAATGAGCAGTTCTTC
TRBV29-1	few	TRBD2	TRBJ2-2	CSVPRAGDTGELFF	TGCAGCGTTCCTCGGGCGGGAGATACCGGGGAGCTGTTTTTT
TRBV7-2	.	.	TRBJ1-2	CASSLATGWQNTF	TGTGCCAGCAGCTTAGCAACGGGCTGGCAGAACACCTTC
TRBV6-6	few	.	TRBJ1-1	CATKRENTEAFF	TGTGCCACAAAGAGGGAGAACACTGAAGCTTTCTTT
TRBV11-2	many	.	TRBJ2-1	CASSFGLGYNEQFF	TGTGCCAGCAGCTTTGGGCTCGGCTACAATGAGCAGTTCTTC
TRBV7-6	.	.	TRBJ2-1	CASSLVADEQFF	TGTGCCAGCAGCTTAGTTGCTGATGAGCAGTTCTTC
TRBV10-3	.	TRBD2	TRBJ2-1	CAIRPGLAGRERFF	TGTGCCATCAGGCCGGGACTAGCGGGTCGTGAGCGGTTCTTC
TRBV20-1	.	.	TRBJ2-7	CSARVGAEQYF	TGCAGTGCTAGGGTGGGGGCCGAGCAGTACTTC
TRBV12-3/TRBV12-4	once	.	TRBJ2-1	CASSLVRSAGADEQFF	TGTGCCAGCAGTTTAGTCCGTAGTGCAGGGGCCGATGAGCAGTTCTTC
TRBV5-1	.	TRBD2	TRBJ2-1	CASSRARTSAYNEQFF	TGCGCCAGCAGCCGGGCCCGCACTAGCGCCTACAATGAGCAGTTCTTC
TRBV7-2	many	.	TRBJ1-2	CASSPTGVGIGYTF	TGTGCCAGCAGCCCAACAGGAGTGGGAATAGGCTACACCTTC
TRBV7-6	.	TRBD2	TRBJ2-7	CASSLAEGGGGYEQYF	TGTGCCAGCAGCTTAGCGGAAGGCGGGGGGGGCTACGAGCAGTACTTC